The T cell receptor (beta chain) under discussion was sequenced for a study of PD-L1 blockade in urothelial cancer. Overall study: Patients arrived having already received 0 to 3 prior chemotherapy regimens. The researchers analyzed blood 3 weeks (second dose) and 6 weeks after treatment start.

The table came from immunoSEQ multiplex PCR; TCRdb's copy has only in-frame clones and leaves some out. The sample lists 55,000 to 85,000 clones, roughly 89% occurring once. J gave up 4 bases and V 0 bases, and 16 bases lay outside the gene matches. CDR1 and CDR2 from the germline V gene are LGHNA and YSLEER. CDR3 length: 20 residues. V gene TRBV4-3 combines with J gene TRBJ1-4; TRBD1 matches 8 bases. Sample: PBMCs, taken around atezolizumab (anti-PD-L1) treatment. The receptor's source is a man aged 55-75 years with urothelial cancer. The CDR3 reads CASSQEVLGTGAQVNEKLFF. The DNA of the CDR3 is TGCGCCAGCAGCCAAGAGGTACTAGGGACAGGCGCCCAAGTTAATGAAAAACTGTTTTTT.